This T cell receptor beta chain was obtained from a study of blood T cell repertoires in COVID-19. Sequencing was performed with immunoSEQ multiplex PCR; in TCRdb, only in-frame clones are kept and a portion is missing. The table lists around 180,000 clones, about 77% of them singletons. Germline V gives CDR1 PRHDT, CDR2 FYEKMQ (reference sequence). This CDR3 region has 12 residues. V lost 6 bases to trimming and J lost 5 bases, with 10 bases between them. Sequencing was performed on PBMCs or T cells enriched from blood (not recorded which). The chain joins TRBV13 to TRBJ1-1; a weak D match, TRBD1 (5 bases). The source of this sequence is a woman in her 50s with acute COVID-19. In DNA form, the CDR3 reads TGTGCCAGCAGTTTCGGGGGGACTGAAGCTTTCTTT. It translates to CASSFGGTEAFF.